Listed below are T cell receptor beta chains from one sample, sequenced in a study of beta chain features in type 1 diabetes. Profiling relied on immunoSEQ multiplex PCR, and the TCRdb table lists in-frame clones only, not all of them. This table holds fewer than 200,000 clones, 9% to 12% found once. The sample comprised central memory CD4+ T cells from blood. The receptors shown here come from a man aged 30-40 years with type 1 diabetes. Both conserved end residues are trimmed from each CDR3. The listing skips clone size in some rows; elsewhere it reads once, few, many or a size class.

clone_size: NA
v_call: TRBV7-9
j_call: TRBJ2-1
cdr3_length: 11
cdr3_aa: ASSLDGRGEQF

clone_size: NA
v_call: TRBV29-1
j_call: TRBJ1-1
cdr3_length: 13
cdr3_aa: SASGGWGMNTEAF

clone_size: NA
v_call: TRBV15
j_call: TRBJ2-5
cdr3_length: 13
cdr3_aa: ATRGGTGGGETQY

clone_size: NA
v_call: TRBV19
j_call: TRBJ1-5
cdr3_length: 13
cdr3_aa: ASRNDRGKNQPQH

clone_size: NA
v_call: TRBV4-1
j_call: TRBJ2-3
cdr3_length: 16
cdr3_aa: ASSQDASGSLGTDTQY

clone_size: NA
v_call: TRBV15
j_call: TRBJ2-1
cdr3_length: 13
cdr3_aa: ATTKRGQVGNEQF

clone_size: few
v_call: TRBV18
j_call: TRBJ2-7
cdr3_length: 12
cdr3_aa: ASSPPAATYEQY

clone_size: NA
v_call: TRBV2
j_call: TRBJ2-7
cdr3_length: 11
cdr3_aa: ASMRDSSYEQY

clone_size: NA
v_call: TRBV30
j_call: TRBJ1-1
cdr3_length: 9
cdr3_aa: AWSVQSQAF

clone_size: NA
v_call: TRBV19
j_call: TRBJ1-5
cdr3_length: 11
cdr3_aa: ASRDRGNQPQH

clone_size: NA
v_call: TRBV4-1
j_call: TRBJ2-3
cdr3_length: 12
cdr3_aa: ASSQDRGSSTQY

clone_size: many
v_call: TRBV7-2
j_call: TRBJ2-6
cdr3_length: 16
cdr3_aa: ASSSWPNTGSGANVLT

clone_size: few
v_call: TRBV7-9
j_call: TRBJ2-3
cdr3_length: 12
cdr3_aa: ATPPGGGTDTQY

clone_size: NA
v_call: TRBV28
j_call: TRBJ2-7
cdr3_length: 13
cdr3_aa: ASSSAAPSSYEQY

clone_size: NA
v_call: TRBV4-3
j_call: TRBJ2-2
cdr3_length: 16
cdr3_aa: ASSQPRRGEGNTGELF

clone_size: few
v_call: TRBV11-2
j_call: TRBJ2-7
cdr3_length: 13
cdr3_aa: ASSLAPGRAYEQY

clone_size: NA
v_call: TRBV7-2
j_call: TRBJ2-7
cdr3_length: 14
cdr3_aa: ASSPPGAGTGYEQY

clone_size: NA
v_call: TRBV28
j_call: TRBJ2-7
cdr3_length: 12
cdr3_aa: ASRGDRSSYEQY

clone_size: NA
v_call: TRBV9
j_call: TRBJ1-4
cdr3_length: 12
cdr3_aa: ASSTGGTNEKLF

clone_size: NA
v_call: TRBV5-1
j_call: TRBJ2-1
cdr3_length: 12
cdr3_aa: ASSFRVERGEQF

clone_size: few
v_call: TRBV13
j_call: TRBJ2-1
cdr3_length: 13
cdr3_aa: ASSPTAGAGDEQF

clone_size: few
v_call: TRBV4-2
j_call: TRBJ2-3
cdr3_length: 14
cdr3_aa: ASSLGTLKVADTQY

clone_size: NA
v_call: TRBV29-1
j_call: TRBJ2-7
cdr3_length: 13
cdr3_aa: SVATDLNFIGGQY

clone_size: many
v_call: TRBV4-2
j_call: TRBJ2-1
cdr3_length: 15
cdr3_aa: ASSQVGGLAGDNEQF

clone_size: few
v_call: TRBV4-3
j_call: TRBJ1-3
cdr3_length: 16
cdr3_aa: ASSRERPDSHSGNTIY

clone_size: NA
v_call: TRBV18
j_call: TRBJ2-5
cdr3_length: 10
cdr3_aa: ASSPPAETQY

clone_size: few
v_call: TRBV30
j_call: TRBJ2-7
cdr3_length: 10
cdr3_aa: AWSVRRSEQY

clone_size: NA
v_call: TRBV21-1
j_call: TRBJ2-7
cdr3_length: 11
cdr3_aa: ASSKLAGYEQY

clone_size: NA
v_call: TRBV6-5
j_call: TRBJ2-7
cdr3_length: 11
cdr3_aa: ASTPTSSYEQY

clone_size: NA
v_call: TRBV11-2
j_call: TRBJ2-5
cdr3_length: 12
cdr3_aa: ASSIGLTGETQY

clone_size: few
v_call: TRBV19
j_call: TRBJ1-5
cdr3_length: 11
cdr3_aa: ASSMGSNQPQH

clone_size: NA
v_call: TRBV7-9
j_call: TRBJ2-7
cdr3_length: 12
cdr3_aa: ASSLESGTYEQY